The 8 T cell receptor beta chains listed next were all sequenced from one sample in a study of tumor-infiltrating lymphocytes in primary liver carcinoma (dated 2017 in TCRdb). The instrument given in TCRdb is Illumina HiSeq 2500. TCRbeta-specific cDNA was reverse-transcribed from 500 ng total RNA using a constant-region primer and ProtoScript II reverse transcriptase. The TCRbeta libraries were prepared through three rounds of nested multiplex PCR following a slightly modified ARM-PCR procedure. The first two PCR rounds used multiplex TRBV1-TRBV30 forward primers with a Cbeta reverse primer, each for about 10 cycles. TCRdb reworked the public reads: Q25 trimming with fastp, MiXCR clone assembly, productive beta chains retained. Rows with one shared CDR3 protein collapse into an entry with the most common genes and DNA. The table for this sample lists some 120,000 distinct CDR3 sequences; 64% of them were counted only once. The ten largest clonotypes hold less than 10% of the sample.

Total RNA and DNA were co-extracted without cell sorting from around 20-30 mg of bulk tissue using the AllPrep DNA/RNA mini kit. Specimen: liver tumor tissue from sampling region 3. The sample's cell subset or site label, decoded: tumor region T3, left-lateral pole. These receptors all stem from a woman aged 55-69 years with primary liver carcinoma and hepatitis B virus infection.

This clonotype was seen repeatedly, ten times or more. This chain joins TRBV29-1 and TRBJ2-7; 7 bases align to TRBD1. CDR3 length: 14 residues. V lost 5 bases, J lost 7 bases, and 14 bases stayed unmatched. Germline V gene lookup returns CDR1 SQVTM and CDR2 ANQGSEA. For the CDR3, the DNA is TGCAGCGTTCCAGAGACAGGGTCACCGGGGGAGCAGTACTTC. The encoded protein is CSVPETGSPGEQYF.

This clonotype was observed once. V is TRBV29-1 and J is TRBJ2-7; TRBD1 matches at 7 bases. Per the germline V gene, CDR1 is SQVTM and CDR2 is ANQGSEA. The CDR3 is made up of 13 amino acids. The V and J ends lost 6 bases and 2 bases, in that order; junction bases with no gene match: 7. CDR3 in DNA: TGCAGCGTCTCGCAGGGGGAAACCTACGAGCAGTACTTC. Translating gives CSVSQGETYEQYF.

This clonotype has only a few counts. A much larger clonotype is one base distant, so this may be a read error. Likely a read error: the CDR3 ends without its conserved phenylalanine or tryptophan. The chain is built from TRBV6-1 and TRBJ1-1; 7 bases map to TRBD1. V dropped 10 bases and J dropped 6; count of bases not matched to a gene: 8. This CDR3 contains 12 residues. The germline gives CDR1 MNHNS, CDR2 SASEGT. The CDR3 loop is CANDRVGAEAFS. The CDR3 DNA follows: TGTGCCAATGACAGGGTCGGGGCTGAAGCTTTCTCT.

This clonotype occurred many times. This rearrangement joins TRBV5-6 to TRBJ2-1; 8 bases line up with TRBD2. Germline assignment: CDR1 SGHDT and CDR2 YYEEEE. Trimming at V came to 4 bases and at J to 6 bases, leaving 6 bases not matched to a gene. The CDR3 runs 14 residues. For the CDR3, the DNA is TGTGCCAGCAGCATCACCGGGACTAGCAATGAGCAGTTCTTC. This sequence encodes CASSITGTSNEQFF. Together with reference TRBV5-6 and TRBJ2-1, the CDR3 gives the full variable domain: DAGVTQSPTHLIKTRGQQVTLRCSPKSGHDTVSWYQQALGQGPQFIFQYYEEEERQRGNFPDRFSGHQFPNYSSELNVNALLLGDSALYLCASSITGTSNEQFFGPGTRLTVL.

The sample holds many counts of this clonotype. The chain couples TRBV10-3 to TRBJ2-7; perhaps TRBD2 as D (6 bases). V shed 3 bases and J shed 4 bases, with 25 bases lying between them. Germline CDR1 and CDR2: ENHRY and SYGVKD. The CDR3 consists of 18 residues. The CDR3 DNA is TGTGCCATCAGTGACAGAGGCCAGGGAGGTTCTAGTCGGTACGAGCAGTACTTC. As protein: CAISDRGQGGSSRYEQYF.

As concerns this clonotype: This may stem from a read error, because a much larger clone lies one nucleotide away. The chain uses TRBV10-3 and TRBJ1-4; a weak D match, TRBD1 (5 bases). The CDR3 spans 13 residues. Deletions cut 2 bases from V and 12 bases from J, with 13 bases between. The germline V gene has CDR1 ENHRY and CDR2 SYGVKD. CDR3 DNA: TGTGCCATCAGTGAGCAGGGCCTTGAGGAACTGTTTTTT. Amino acid sequence: CAISEQGLEELFF.

Remarks on this clonotype: This clone may be a read error of a much larger clone one base away. The rearrangement joins TRBV29-1 to TRBJ2-7; D remains unclear. The CDR3 consists of 12 residues. Trimming took off 1 base at V and 3 bases at J, with 7 bases between the two ends. Germline loops: CDR1 SQVTM, CDR2 ANQGSEA. The CDR3 loop reads CSVEAQHYEQYF. Written as DNA, the CDR3 is TGCAGCGTTGAAGCCCAACACTACGAGCAGTACTTC.

Turning to this clonotype: A read error is likely, as this CDR3 ends without the conserved phenylalanine or tryptophan. V usage is TRBV29-1 and J usage is TRBJ1-2; a weak D match, TRBD1 (5 bases). The CDR3 has 13 amino acids. V shed 7 bases and J shed 4 bases, with 16 bases lying between them. From germline, CDR1 is SQVTM and CDR2 ANQGSEA. In DNA form, the CDR3 reads TGCAGCGCAGAAACAGGACGTCTCTATGGCTACACCTCG. Its protein product is CSAETGRLYGYTS.